Sequencing of this T cell receptor (beta chain) was carried out in a study of OX40 agonist ivuxolimab in advanced cancers. This clone has a single count. V gave up 0 bases and J gave up 4 bases; unmatched junction bases: 9. Germline assignment: CDR1 MGHRA and CDR2 YSYEKL. The CDR3 totals 18 residues. Data came from immunoSEQ multiplex PCR; TCRdb stores just in-frame clones and leaves some out. The data contain about 62,000 clones, less than 85% of them singletons. This material consisted of CD4+ or CD8+ T cells sorted from blood, taken in a trial of the OX40 agonist ivuxolimab. This receptor was identified in an adult with an advanced solid tumor such as melanoma, head and neck, liver or kidney cancer. The chain carries TRBV4-1 and TRBJ2-4, with 10 bases fitting TRBD1. CDR3: CASSQDLTDRGRKNIQYF. The CDR3 DNA is TGCGCCAGCAGCCAAGATCTGACGGACAGGGGGAGGAAAAACATTCAGTACTTC.